Following are 25 T cell receptor beta chains from one sample sequenced in a study of post-analysis software for immune sequencing data. General study results and limits: Compared with controls, patients had more of roughly 5 TRBV segments, including TRBV5-6, TRBV5-1 and TRBV20-1.

Libraries were made from TCR beta cDNA, and they carried unique molecular identifiers. TCRdb ran MiXCR on the PCR reads and lists one entry per CDR3 protein. The profile shows hundreds of thousands of distinct CDR3 sequences, 30% of them singletons. These TCRs' antigens remain unknown. The source material was blood. The receptor source for this set is a girl aged 5-17 years with multiple sclerosis.

V gene TRBV27 combines with J gene TRBJ2-3; the match to TRBD2 covers 8 bases. Germline V gene data show CDR1 as MNHEY and CDR2 as SMNVEV (reference sequence). The CDR3 contains 13 residues. V shed 7 bases and J 4 bases; nucleotides not matched to a gene: 4. CDR3 nucleotide sequence: TGTGCCAGCACGGGACTAGGGGCAGATACGCAGTATTTT. Its translation is CASTGLGADTQYF.

The chain is built from TRBV6-5 and TRBJ1-1; tentative D call: TRBD1 (6 bases). The germline gives CDR1 MNHEY, CDR2 SVGAGI. The CDR3 totals 17 residues. Trimming stripped 2 bases from V and 0 bases from J, with 16 bases between. The CDR3 loop is CASSYSQDSFMNTEAFF. Written as DNA, the CDR3 is TGTGCCAGCAGTTACAGCCAGGACAGCTTCATGAACACTGAAGCTTTCTTT.

The CDR3 reads CASSLEGGRYNSPLHF. For the CDR3, the DNA is TGTGCCAGCAGCTTAGAAGGGGGCAGATATAATTCACCCCTCCACTTT. The chain employs TRBV7-8 and TRBJ1-6; TRBD1 matches at 7 bases. Trimming at V came to 1 base and at J to 4 bases, leaving 4 bases not matched to a gene. This CDR3 contains 16 residues. Looked up from germline, CDR1 is SGHVS and CDR2 is FQNEAQ.

This clonotype has only a few counts. The chain combines TRBV11-2 with TRBJ2-3, with TRBD1 matching over 8 bases. The CDR3 loop spans 19 amino acids. V shed 5 bases and J 4 bases; nucleotides not matched to a gene: 20. Germline CDR1 SGHAT, CDR2 FQNNGV. This CDR3 is CASSPIQGGWTGRSDTQYF. The DNA of the CDR3 is TGTGCCAGCAGCCCTATACAGGGTGGCTGGACAGGGAGGTCAGATACGCAGTATTTT.

The chain couples TRBV24-1 to TRBJ2-5, with 9 bases aligning to TRBD1. Germline V gene lookup returns CDR1 KGHDR and CDR2 SFDVKD. V lost 3 bases and J lost 11; bases outside the gene matches: 9. The length of the CDR3 is 14 residues. The CDR3 region is CATSDPGTGQEQYF. The DNA for the CDR3 is TGTGCCACCAGTGATCCCGGGACAGGGCAAGAGCAGTACTTC.

In its sample, this clonotype was seen a few times. The J gene is TRBJ2-7, the V gene TRBV10-3, with D perhaps matching TRBD2 (5 bases). Germline V gene data show CDR1 as ENHRY and CDR2 as SYGVKD. The CDR3 covers 12 residues. With 4 bases removed from V and 6 bases from J, the gap between germline ends came to 10 bases. CDR3 coding DNA: TGTGCCATCAGTGTTATGGGAGCCGAGCAGTACTTC. Protein: CAISVMGAEQYF.

V gene TRBV12-3 or TRBV12-4 combines with J gene TRBJ2-3, with 8 bases matching TRBD2. The CDR3 has 14 residues. V dropped 7 bases and J dropped 2; count of bases not matched to a gene: 5. CDR3 bases: TGTGCCAGCACCATAGCGGGGTTCACAGATACGCAGTATTTT. Translation: CASTIAGFTDTQYF.

The chain is built from TRBV10-3 and TRBJ2-3, with no clear D. Germline V lookup: CDR1 ENHRY, CDR2 SYGVKD. Deletions cut 0 bases from V and 0 bases from J, with 10 bases between. The CDR3 contains 16 residues. For the CDR3, the DNA is TGTGCCATCAGTGAGTCGATCCAGACTAGCACAGATACGCAGTATTTT. This gives the protein CAISESIQTSTDTQYF.

Worth noting for this clonotype: The junction departs from the called germline gene at one end, perhaps through a read error. The rearrangement joins TRBV12-3 or TRBV12-4 to TRBJ2-1; D is possibly TRBD2 (6 bases). The CDR3 has 14 amino acids. The DNA of the CDR3 is TGTGCCAGCAGTGTAGCGGCGCCACGACATGAGCAGTTCTTC. Translation: CASSVAAPRHEQFF.

The rearrangement links TRBV4-1 to TRBJ2-1; TRBD2 might be the D (6 bases). V gave up 0 bases and J gave up 7 bases, with 13 bases separating them. The CDR3 covers 15 residues. Germline V CDR1 and CDR2: MGHRA, YSYEKL. CDR3 coding DNA: TGCGCCAGCAGCCAAGATCCGGAGGGGAGAAATGAGCAGTTCTTC. This encodes CASSQDPEGRNEQFF.

This clonotype was counted a few times. The V gene is TRBV15, the J gene TRBJ2-1, with 7 bases matching TRBD2. The CDR3 has 15 amino acids. CDR1 LNHNV and CDR2 YYDKDF come from the germline V gene (reference sequence). The V segment lost 2 bases and the J segment 13 bases; nucleotides outside the gene matches: 14. For the CDR3, the DNA is TGTGCCACCAGCAGACAGCGGGACTCGCTCCTGCCCCAGTTCTTC. This encodes CATSRQRDSLLPQFF.

This clonotype was picked up a small number of times. The chain employs TRBV12-3 or TRBV12-4 and TRBJ2-5, with 7 bases lining up with TRBD2. This CDR3 spans 15 amino acids. With 6 bases clipped from V and 4 bases from J, the junction kept 11 bases outside the gene matches. CDR3 loop: CASSLAAAFGETQYF. The CDR3 DNA sequence: TGTGCCAGCAGCCTAGCGGCGGCGTTCGGAGAGACCCAGTACTTC.

J is TRBJ2-3 and V is TRBV5-1; 12 positions agree with TRBD1. The ends lost 3 bases at V and 4 bases at J; junction bases unmatched: 3. The CDR3 sequence is 15 residues long. Germline assignment: CDR1 SGHRS and CDR2 YFSETQ. The CDR3 DNA sequence: TGCGCCAGCAGCTCGGGACAGGGGGCAGCAGATACGCAGTATTTT. Translation: CASSSGQGAADTQYF.

The rearrangement joins TRBV4-3 to TRBJ2-3; 7 bases are shared with TRBD2. The CDR3 covers 16 residues. With V trimmed by 1 base and J by 6 bases, 10 bases remained unmatched. CDR1 is LGHNA, CDR2 YSLEER, per germline. The CDR3, as DNA: TGCGCCAGCAGCCAAGTGGAGGCTAGCGGATGGGATACGCAGTATTTT. Its protein is CASSQVEASGWDTQYF.

This chain's CDR3 is CASSTSYATSGRVRETQYF. The CDR3 coding sequence is TGTGCCAGCAGTACCTCCTATGCGACTAGCGGGAGGGTGAGGGAGACCCAGTACTTC. The rearrangement links TRBV28 to TRBJ2-5, with 14 nucleotides matching TRBD2. Germline-derived CDR1 and CDR2 are MDHEN and SYDVKM. The CDR3 length is 19 residues. J lost 5 bases, V lost 5 bases, and 16 bases had no gene match.

In this sample, this clonotype turned up a few times. The chain links TRBV5-1 to TRBJ2-1; TRBD2 matches at 11 bases. This CDR3 region has 14 residues. V lost 3 bases and J lost 12; bases outside the gene matches: 8. Germline V gene data show CDR1 as SGHRS and CDR2 as YFSETQ. This CDR3 reads CASSSGTSGGLQFF. In DNA, the CDR3 is TGCGCCAGCAGCTCCGGGACTAGCGGAGGTCTGCAGTTCTTC.

For this clonotype: One end of the junction does not line up with germline, which may come from a read error. The genes are TRBV3-1 and TRBJ2-1; 7 bases map to TRBD2. The CDR3 covers 12 residues. Germline V gene sequence: CDR1 LGHDT, CDR2 YNNKEL (reference sequence). CDR3 nucleotides: TGTGCCAGCGGGAGGGCAGTCTATGAGCAGTCCTTC. This encodes CASGRAVYEQSF.

The chain carries TRBV7-2 and TRBJ2-5; no reliable D call. The germline gives CDR1 SGHTA, CDR2 FQGNSA. Deletions cut 3 bases from V and 11 bases from J, with 13 bases between. This CDR3 contains 12 residues. The CDR3 DNA sequence: TGTGCCAGCAGCTTCTACGACTCCAATCAGTACTTC. This codes for CASSFYDSNQYF.

The V gene is TRBV2, the J gene TRBJ2-1, with D maybe TRBD1 (6 bases). Trimming cost V 0 bases and J 2 bases, with 11 bases left between them. The CDR3 extends over 16 amino acids. CDR1 and CDR2 (germline): SNHLY, FYNNEI. The CDR3: CASSEAVRGPYNEQFF. CDR3 sequence (DNA): TGTGCCAGCAGTGAAGCGGTCAGGGGTCCCTACAATGAGCAGTTCTTC.

The chain uses TRBV7-9 and TRBJ2-7; 10 nucleotides line up with TRBD1. Germline CDR1 reads SEHNR; CDR2 reads FQNEAQ (reference sequence). V lost 6 bases to trimming and J lost 8 bases; unmatched junction nucleotides: 13. The CDR3 covers 15 residues. CDR3 sequence reads: CASRSNGDRGGKQYF. Written as DNA, the CDR3 is TGTGCCAGCAGATCCAACGGGGACAGGGGTGGCAAGCAGTACTTC.

This clonotype was picked up a small number of times. The rearrangement uses TRBV5-1 and TRBJ2-4, with D possibly matching TRBD2 (6 bases). The tail of the sequence fits TRBJ2-7 better, so the J call may be wrong. The length of the CDR3 is 15 residues. Germline CDR1 is SGHRS and CDR2 is YFSETQ. For the CDR3, the DNA is TGCGCCAGCAGCTTGGTATCGGGAGAGGGCCACGAGCAGTACTTC. This gives the protein CASSLVSGEGHEQYF.

The rearrangement links TRBV9 to TRBJ1-1; TRBD1 might be the D (5 bases). Per germline, CDR1 SGDLS and CDR2 YYNGEE. Trimming removed 0 bases at V and 6 bases at J, with 12 bases between. The CDR3 runs to 14 residues. DNA of the CDR3: TGTGCCAGCAGCGTAGGTACGGGGGTAGCTGAAGCTTTCTTT. Encoded protein: CASSVGTGVAEAFF.

The table lists this clonotype with a few counts. The chain carries TRBV5-1 and TRBJ2-3, with D possibly TRBD2 on 6 matching bases. This CDR3 has 14 residues. The ends were cut back, 7 bases at V and 4 bases at J, with 16 bases in the middle. Germline CDR1 SGHRS, CDR2 YFSETQ. Here the CDR3 reads CASLDETGADTQYF. CDR3 DNA: TGCGCCAGCCTTGATGAAACGGGAGCAGATACGCAGTATTTT. The full variable domain, its missing parts supplied by reference TRBV5-1 and TRBJ2-3, is KAGVTQTPRYLIKTRGQQVTLSCSPISGHRSVSWYQQTPGQGLQFLFEYFSETQRNKGNFPGRFSGRQFSNSRSEMNVSTLELGDSALYLCASLDETGADTQYFGPGTRLTVL.

As DNA, the CDR3 is TGTGCCAGCAGCCGACACCTAGCGGAGGGCCAAGAGACCCAGTACTTC. Residues: CASSRHLAEGQETQYF. The chain has TRBV6-6 and TRBJ2-5; 7 bases map to TRBD2. V was pared by 6 bases and J by 1 base, with 11 bases of the junction left unmatched. The CDR3 has 16 residues. The germline CDR1 and CDR2 sequences are MNHNY and SVGAGI (reference sequence).

This chain joins TRBV12-3 or TRBV12-4 and TRBJ1-2, with a weak D call TRBD1 (5 bases). The CDR3 contains 14 residues. The V end lost 10 bases, the J end lost 4 bases, and 19 bases lay between the germline ends. The CDR3 loop reads CATDDRPPLYGYTF. Here the CDR3 DNA reads TGTGCCACCGACGACAGACCTCCTCTCTATGGCTACACCTTC.